A selection of T cell receptor beta chains follows, all from one sample in a study of shared clonotypes between healthy human individuals. TCRdb keeps only in-frame clones here, not all; method: immunoSEQ multiplex PCR. The table has about 2.4 million clones, 80% to 95% seen once. The sequenced material came from naive CD4+ T cells from PBMCs. All receptors derive from a man between 18 and 29 years old in good health. Some clones in this sample may be carry-over from other donors' samples. Each CDR3 is given without its conserved first and last residue. The order of the fields is J gene, V gene, CDR3 protein.

TRBJ2-7 | TRBV11-2 | ASRPGTSGPRIYEQY
TRBJ2-1 | TRBV5-1 | ASSPGQLDYNEQF
TRBJ1-4 | TRBV19 | ASSIGITTALKLF
TRBJ1-3 | TRBV30 | AWGGSGNTIY
TRBJ1-1 | TRBV14 | ASSQTRGTEAF
TRBJ2-5 | TRBV7-9 | ASSSSGGLETQY
TRBJ2-6 | TRBV5-4 | ASSSHSGANVLT
TRBJ2-3 | TRBV9 | ASSVDSAATQY
TRBJ2-3 | TRBV18 | ASSPTGAHTDTQY
TRBJ2-7 | TRBV21-1 | ASSKVKSGSYEQY
TRBJ1-1 | TRBV5-1 | ASSLGAASTEAF
TRBJ2-5 | TRBV5-6 | ASSSVIKTGAAQETQY
TRBJ2-3 | TRBV6-1 | ASRSGRNTDTQY
TRBJ1-1 | TRBV2 | ASSEAHEAF
TRBJ1-2 | TRBV5-4 | ASSDKGVGYGYT
. | TRBV4-3 | ASSPFGGGYEQY
TRBJ1-4 | TRBV6-5 | ASSYWGREEKLF
TRBJ2-7 | TRBV5-4 | ASSLVAGGPHEQY
TRBJ2-7 | TRBV28 | ASSPNDRGYEQY
TRBJ1-5 | TRBV18 | ASAGQVGDQPQH
TRBJ1-2 | TRBV6-6 | ASSPAQGRGYT
TRBJ2-7 | TRBV10-1 | ASSPGTAYEQY
TRBJ2-3 | TRBV9 | ASSVDPGTDTQY
TRBJ1-3 | TRBV18 | ASSPQSGNSGNTIY
TRBJ2-2 | TRBV5-1 | ASSLVLRGTGELF
TRBJ1-5 | TRBV5-1 | ASSLTGASNQPQH
TRBJ2-4 | TRBV5-1 | ASSLVGAPENIQY
TRBJ2-7 | TRBV28 | ASSLLRYEQY